The 18 T cell receptor beta chains below come from one sample, sequenced in a study of blood T cells in healthy people across ages (dated by TCRdb to the mid-2010s). Library method: 5' RACE. This sample was sequenced with an Illumina HiSeq 2500. A second roughly 6 to 12 cycle PCR used a sample-barcoded 5' primer and a J-beta primer mix. The public reads were reanalyzed by TCRdb: fastp trimming at Q25, MiXCR alignment, in-frame beta chains only. Merged by CDR3 protein, the rows form single entries marked with the most common genes and DNA. The sample profile shows about 1.6 million distinct CDR3 sequences; about 35% of them were found once. The top ten constitute around 11% of the sample. The specimen was blood. These receptors were taken from a woman aged 25 to 39 in good health.

The CDR3 spells CASSDEGGFETQYF. The CDR3 DNA follows: TGTGCCAGTAGCGACGAGGGGGGCTTTGAGACCCAGTACTTC. The chain uses TRBV19 and TRBJ2-5; tentatively, D is TRBD1 or TRBD2 (6 bases each). Germline lookup yields CDR1 LNHDA and CDR2 SQIVND (reference sequence). V was trimmed by 6 bases and J by 5 bases, leaving 16 bases between them. This CDR3 contains 14 residues.

This clonotype was found once. The chain is built from TRBV7-9 and TRBJ2-7, with 9 bases fitting TRBD1. V shed 1 base and J 4 bases; nucleotides not matched to a gene: 5. The CDR3 consists of 15 residues. Germline CDR1 and CDR2: SEHNR and FQNEAQ (reference sequence). The DNA for the CDR3 is TGTGCCAGCAGCTTAGATCGCGACAGGGGGTACGAGCAGTACTTC. Amino acids: CASSLDRDRGYEQYF.

The chain links TRBV11-2 to TRBJ2-3; a possible D gene is TRBD2 (6 bases). This CDR3 spans 14 amino acids. Germline CDR1 is SGHAT and CDR2 is FQNNGV. V lost 4 bases and J 2 bases, leaving 10 bases between the germline ends. CDR3 sequence: CASSWDWPTDTQYF. DNA for the CDR3: TGTGCCAGCAGCTGGGACTGGCCCACAGATACGCAGTATTTT.

The V call is TRBV12-3 or TRBV12-4, the J call TRBJ2-2; the D gene is possibly TRBD2 (5 bases). V was cut by 6 bases and J by 2 bases, with 13 bases left in between. This CDR3 region has 15 residues. Here the CDR3 DNA reads TGTGCCAGCAGGCCCTGGGAGACCAACACCGGGGAGCTGTTTTTT. As protein: CASRPWETNTGELFF.

The CDR3 coding sequence is TGTGCCAGCAGTTTCTATCGGGGGGATCCGCCAGGCTACACCTTC. Residues: CASSFYRGDPPGYTF. The chain recombines TRBV27 with TRBJ1-2; D possibly corresponds to TRBD1 (5 bases). This CDR3 has 15 residues. Germline V lookup: CDR1 MNHEY, CDR2 SMNVEV (reference sequence). The V end lost 3 bases, the J end lost 8 bases, and 19 bases lay between the germline ends.

This chain connects TRBV27 to TRBJ1-6; 11 bases map to TRBD1. The V gene end was trimmed by 0 bases and the J gene end by 13 bases; junction bases not matched to a gene: 5. The CDR3 loop spans 15 amino acids. Per the germline V gene, CDR1 is MNHEY and CDR2 is SMNVEV (reference sequence). The CDR3 bases are TGTGCCAGCAGTTTATCGGGGACAGGGGGAAAGCCCCTCCACTTT. It codes for CASSLSGTGGKPLHF.

This clonotype was seen a few times. The V call is TRBV7-7, the J call TRBJ2-1; 10 nucleotides agree with TRBD2. V trimming: 5 bases; J trimming: 6 bases; junction bases outside the gene matches: 7. There are 15 residues in the CDR3. The germline V gene has CDR1 SSHAT and CDR2 FNYEAQ (reference sequence). CDR3 protein: CASSPSSGSGNEQFF. The CDR3 DNA follows: TGTGCCAGCAGCCCGTCTAGCGGGAGCGGCAATGAGCAGTTCTTC.

This clonotype was detected a few times. The chain recombines TRBV6-6 with TRBJ1-2, with TRBD1 matching over 10 bases. CDR1 and CDR2 from the germline V gene are MNHNY and SVGAGI (reference sequence). The CDR3 contains 15 residues. V dropped 6 bases and J dropped 4; count of bases not matched to a gene: 8. CDR3 residues: CASRGQGRDSYGYTF. CDR3 DNA sequence: TGTGCCAGCAGGGGACAGGGGCGCGATTCCTATGGCTACACCTTC.

The chain is built from TRBV13 and TRBJ1-4; D unresolved. V was cut by 8 bases and J by 3 bases, with 10 bases left in between. The V gene's germline CDR1 is PRHDT and CDR2 FYEKMQ (reference sequence). The CDR3 runs 13 residues. The DNA of the CDR3 is TGTGCCAGCCGGGGAGGACCTAATGAAAAACTGTTTTTT. Its translation: CASRGGPNEKLFF.

This clonotype was counted a few times. The chain combines TRBV20-1 with TRBJ2-3; D may match TRBD1 or TRBD2 (5 bases each). This CDR3 is built from 14 residues. Trimming removed 8 bases from V and 4 bases from J, with 19 bases in between. The germline V gene encodes CDR1 DFQATT and CDR2 SNEGSKA (reference sequence). DNA for the CDR3: TGCAGTCCCGGGGACGGCGCCCTCCCAGATACGCAGTATTTT. Encoded protein: CSPGDGALPDTQYF.

This clonotype appeared a few times. The chain joins TRBV20-1 to TRBJ2-7; either TRBD1 or TRBD2 may supply D (5 bases each). In germline, CDR1 is DFQATT, CDR2 SNEGSKA (reference sequence). This CDR3 spans 14 amino acids. This chain's CDR3 is CSVMHPGTSYEQYF. The CDR3 DNA sequence: TGCAGCGTGATGCACCCCGGGACCTCCTACGAGCAGTACTTC.

This clonotype turned up a few times. The chain links TRBV30 to TRBJ1-5; 7 bases align to TRBD1. The V segment lost 2 bases and the J segment 2 bases; nucleotides outside the gene matches: 6. The V gene's germline CDR1 is GTSNPN and CDR2 SVGIG (reference sequence). The CDR3 runs to 15 residues. CDR3 amino acids: CAWSKGAQRNQPQHF. The CDR3 DNA reads as TGTGCCTGGAGTAAGGGGGCGCAACGCAATCAGCCCCAGCATTTT.

The rearrangement uses TRBV4-1 and TRBJ1-2, with TRBD1 identical over 8 bases. The length of the CDR3 is 15 residues. Trimming cost V 3 bases and J 2 bases; bases outside gene matches: 5. In germline, CDR1 is MGHRA, CDR2 YSYEKL. For the CDR3, the DNA is TGCGCCAGCAGCCACAGAACAGGGGGAAACTATGGCTACACCTTC. Protein: CASSHRTGGNYGYTF.

The chain recombines TRBV6-5 with TRBJ1-5, with D possibly TRBD1 on 5 matching bases. Trimming stripped 0 bases from V and 1 base from J, with 7 bases between. CDR3 length: 15 amino acids. Germline lookup yields CDR1 MNHEY and CDR2 SVGAGI. The CDR3 DNA is TGTGCCAGCAGTTACTCGAAGGGGAGCAATCAGCCCCAGCATTTT. The encoded protein is CASSYSKGSNQPQHF.

This clonotype was recorded a few times. The chain couples TRBV30 to TRBJ1-6, with D unresolved. The V gene lost 2 bases and the J gene lost 13 bases, with 12 bases spanning the gap. The CDR3 consists of 12 residues. Looked up from germline, CDR1 is GTSNPN and CDR2 is SVGIG (reference sequence). The chain's CDR3 is CAWSPLFMPLHF. Written as DNA, the CDR3 is TGTGCCTGGAGTCCACTCTTTATGCCCCTCCACTTT.

This chain joins TRBV9 and TRBJ2-3, with 13 bases aligning to TRBD2. V dropped 0 bases and J dropped 0; count of bases not matched to a gene: 1. The germline CDR1 and CDR2 sequences are SGDLS and YYNGEE. The CDR3 extends over 17 amino acids. The CDR3 sequence is CASSVGTSGRSTDTQYF. The CDR3 region has the DNA TGTGCCAGCAGCGTAGGGACTAGCGGGAGAAGCACAGATACGCAGTATTTT. Combining the CDR3 with reference TRBV9 and TRBJ2-3 gives the whole variable domain DSGVTQTPKHLITATGQRVTLRCSPRSGDLSVYWYQQSLDQGLQFLIQYYNGEERAKGNILERFSAQQFPDLHSELNLSSLELGDSALYFCASSVGTSGRSTDTQYFGPGTRLTVL.

As regards this clonotype: A clone one base away is much larger, so this may be a read error. The CDR3 DNA sequence: TGCGCCGGCAGCCAAGATCCCGGGGGAGGGCGCGAGCAGTACTTC. Its translation: CAGSQDPGGGREQYF. The chain is built from TRBV4-1 and TRBJ2-7; 7 nucleotides match TRBD2. The CDR3 is 15 amino acids. Germline assignment: CDR1 MGHRA and CDR2 YSYEKL.

The rearrangement links TRBV20-1 to TRBJ2-7; no clear D. The germline CDR1 and CDR2 sequences are DFQATT and SNEGSKA (reference sequence). Trimming pared 5 bases from V and 1 base from J, leaving 9 bases between. The CDR3 covers 12 residues. The CDR3 reads CSAGVRSYEQYF. CDR3 nucleotide sequence: TGCAGTGCTGGCGTCCGGTCCTACGAGCAGTACTTC.